These 29 T cell receptor beta chains were sequenced from one sample in a study of blood T cell repertoires in COVID-19. Assay used: immunoSEQ multiplex PCR; TCRdb lists only in-frame clones, some missing. Of about 100,000 clones listed, approximately 90% are singletons. The sequencing sample was made of peripheral blood. The source is a man aged 45-60 years with active COVID-19.

The CDR3: CASRAQGASEAFF. DNA for the CDR3: TGCGCCAGCAGGGCCCAGGGGGCAAGTGAAGCTTTCTTT. The chain has TRBV5-1 and TRBJ1-1, with 8 bases fitting TRBD1. V was pared by 5 bases and J by 7 bases, with 7 bases of the junction left unmatched. The CDR3 is 13 residues long. Per the germline V gene, CDR1 is SGHRS and CDR2 is YFSETQ. Full variable domain (outside the CDR3, taken from reference TRBV5-1 and TRBJ1-1): KAGVTQTPRYLIKTRGQQVTLSCSPISGHRSVSWYQQTPGQGLQFLFEYFSETQRNKGNFPGRFSGRQFSNSRSEMNVSTLELGDSALYLCASRAQGASEAFFGQGTRLTVV.

The V and J genes are TRBV29-1 and TRBJ2-3, with TRBD2 matching 7 bases. The germline CDR1 and CDR2 sequences are SQVTM and ANQGSEA. The CDR3 contains 14 residues. With V trimmed by 5 bases and J by 3 bases, 8 bases remained unmatched. This chain's CDR3 is CSVRNGGRTDTQYF. CDR3 nucleotide sequence: TGCAGCGTTCGCAACGGGGGGAGAACAGATACGCAGTATTTT.

This chain connects TRBV6-6 to TRBJ2-3; tentative D call: TRBD2 (6 bases). Trimming shortened V by 5 bases and J by 4 bases, and 13 bases separated the two germline ends. This CDR3 is 14 amino acids long. Germline CDR1 reads MNHNY; CDR2 reads SVGAGI (reference sequence). The CDR3 DNA reads as TGTGCCAGCAGTCCTACTGGGGGGTCAGATACGCAGTATTTT. This gives the protein CASSPTGGSDTQYF.

This clone was picked up many times. The chain uses TRBV7-9 and TRBJ1-3, with a possible D match to TRBD1 (5 bases). Germline V gene sequence: CDR1 SEHNR, CDR2 FQNEAQ (reference sequence). This CDR3 has 13 residues. The V end lost 5 bases, the J end lost 4 bases, and 9 bases lay between the germline ends. Here the CDR3 reads CASSQRQGNTIYF. CDR3 bases: TGTGCCAGCAGCCAAAGACAGGGAAACACCATATATTTT.

The rearrangement uses TRBV10-3 and TRBJ2-7; 7 bases map to TRBD1. This CDR3 comprises 13 residues. The trim removed 6 bases at V and 3 bases at J, leaving 5 bases unmatched. Per the germline V gene, CDR1 is ENHRY and CDR2 is SYGVKD. Here the CDR3 reads CAISQGEYYEQYF. The CDR3 nucleotides read TGTGCCATCAGCCAGGGGGAATACTACGAGCAGTACTTC.

This clone was picked up one time. The chain has TRBV12-3 or TRBV12-4 and TRBJ2-1; 8 nucleotides line up with TRBD1. V shed 5 bases and J 6 bases; nucleotides not matched to a gene: 3. The CDR3 spans 13 residues. As DNA, the CDR3 is TGTGCCAGCAGTCTCGGACAGGGCAATGAGCAGTTCTTC. Translating gives CASSLGQGNEQFF.

The CDR3 coding sequence is TGTGCCAGCAGTTCCCCGGGACAGGGTACAGATACGCAGTATTTT. Protein: CASSSPGQGTDTQYF. This chain connects TRBV6-5 to TRBJ2-3; TRBD1 aligns across 9 bases. The CDR3 sequence is 15 residues long. CDR1 and CDR2 (germline): MNHEY, SVGAGI. The junction had 5 bases not matched to a gene; V was cut back by 4 bases and J by 3 bases.

This chain uses TRBV27 with TRBJ1-1, with no clear D. Germline V gene sequence: CDR1 MNHEY, CDR2 SMNVEV (reference sequence). V lost 6 bases, J lost 5 bases, and 13 bases lay in between. This CDR3 comprises 13 residues. The chain's CDR3 is CASSRSSRTEAFF. In nucleotides, the CDR3 is TGTGCCAGCAGCCGTTCCTCACGGACTGAAGCTTTCTTT.

The chain combines TRBV5-1 with TRBJ2-2; weak D call: TRBD2 (5 bases). Between the trimmed V and J ends, which lost 4 bases and 2 bases, there was a span of 9 bases. Germline V CDR1 and CDR2: SGHRS, YFSETQ. This CDR3 comprises 14 residues. The CDR3 protein is CASSRERNTGELFF. As DNA, the CDR3 is TGCGCCAGCAGCCGGGAAAGAAACACCGGGGAGCTGTTTTTT. Looking up the rest from reference TRBV5-1 and TRBJ2-2 gives the full variable domain: KAGVTQTPRYLIKTRGQQVTLSCSPISGHRSVSWYQQTPGQGLQFLFEYFSETQRNKGNFPGRFSGRQFSNSRSEMNVSTLELGDSALYLCASSRERNTGELFFGEGSRLTVL.

The chain has TRBV7-2 and TRBJ2-7; D may be TRBD1 (5 bases). The CDR3 consists of 15 residues. Trimming shortened V by 3 bases and J by 3 bases, and 15 bases separated the two germline ends. Germline CDR1 SGHTA, CDR2 FQGNSA. CDR3 nucleotide sequence: TGTGCCAGCAGCTTGGCTGCAGGGCCCAACTACGAGCAGTACGTC. Residues: CASSLAAGPNYEQYV.

The chain is built from TRBV3-1 (or the pseudogene TRBV3-2) and TRBJ1-6; possible D gene TRBD1, 5 bases. The CDR3 loop spans 16 amino acids. Trimming took off 1 base at V and 7 bases at J, with 14 bases between the two ends. Germline assignment: CDR1 LGHDT and CDR2 YNNKEL (reference sequence). The chain's CDR3 is CASSQVYTGLNSPLHF. The CDR3 region has the DNA TGTGCCAGCAGCCAAGTTTATACAGGCCTCAATTCACCCCTCCACTTT.

CDR3 sequence reads: CSVRTGGNTEAFF. The DNA of the CDR3 is TGCAGCGTCAGGACAGGGGGGAACACTGAAGCTTTCTTT. The chain uses TRBV29-1 and TRBJ1-1; 10 bases fit TRBD1. The CDR3 loop spans 13 amino acids. From germline, CDR1 is SQVTM and CDR2 ANQGSEA. V shed 6 bases, J shed 1 base, and the junction held 2 bases outside the gene matches.

The chain employs TRBV6-5 and TRBJ1-1, with D possibly matching TRBD1 (5 bases). Per the germline V gene, CDR1 is MNHEY and CDR2 is SVGAGI. The CDR3 totals 12 residues. The V end lost 8 bases, the J end lost 11 bases, and 18 bases lay between the germline ends. The CDR3 sequence: CASGTRRGWAFF. CDR3 coding DNA: TGTGCCAGCGGCACGAGGAGGGGTTGGGCTTTCTTT.

The chain links TRBV5-1 to TRBJ2-1, with D hard to call. Trimming stripped 0 bases from V and 3 bases from J, with 10 bases between. The CDR3 extends over 15 amino acids. The germline V gene has CDR1 SGHRS and CDR2 YFSETQ. CDR3 DNA: TGCGCCAGCAGCTTGGCTTCTGCCGGCTACAATGAGCAGTTCTTC. Protein product: CASSLASAGYNEQFF.

The chain combines TRBV4-1 with TRBJ1-1; D is ambiguous. The CDR3 covers 15 residues. CDR1 is MGHRA and CDR2 is YSYEKL in the germline V gene. The V end lost 0 bases, the J end lost 3 bases, and 11 bases lay between the germline ends. In DNA form, the CDR3 reads TGCGCCAGCAGCCAAGATCGAGTGGAGGACACTGAAGCTTTCTTT. Protein product: CASSQDRVEDTEAFF.

The V call is TRBV19, the J call TRBJ2-7, with a tentative D call TRBD2 (5 bases). The CDR3 covers 16 residues. Germline values: CDR1 LNHDA, CDR2 SQIVND (reference sequence). V gave up 5 bases and J gave up 0 bases, with 17 bases separating them. CDR3 sequence reads: CASSPPGSGISYEQYV. The CDR3 DNA follows: TGTGCCAGTAGTCCCCCGGGCTCCGGGATCTCCTACGAGCAGTACGTC.

This clone has only one observation. This chain links TRBV10-3 with TRBJ2-7; D perhaps matches TRBD2 (6 bases). V lost 10 bases, J lost 3 bases, and 10 bases lay in between. Germline-derived CDR1 and CDR2 are ENHRY and SYGVKD. The CDR3 spans 11 residues. The CDR3 loop is CARSGSYEQYV. DNA for the CDR3: TGTGCCAGGTCCGGGAGCTACGAGCAGTACGTC.

The chain couples TRBV3-1 (or the pseudogene TRBV3-2) to TRBJ2-1, with TRBD2 as a possible D gene (5 bases). Germline CDR1 reads LGHDT; CDR2 reads YNNKEL (reference sequence). The V gene lost 0 bases and the J gene lost 2 bases, with 11 bases spanning the gap. The CDR3 has 16 amino acids. CDR3 region: CASSQEGDAAYNEQFF. For the CDR3, the DNA is TGTGCCAGCAGCCAAGAGGGAGACGCGGCCTACAATGAGCAGTTCTTC.

This chain links TRBV9 with TRBJ2-2; D is unclear. This CDR3 comprises 15 residues. The germline V gene has CDR1 SGDLS and CDR2 YYNGEE. With 0 bases removed from V and 4 bases from J, the gap between germline ends came to 10 bases. DNA for the CDR3: TGTGCCAGCAGCGTAGTATCTGGGCCCACCGGGGAGCTGTTTTTT. This encodes CASSVVSGPTGELFF.

The genes are TRBV5-5 and TRBJ1-4; 8 nucleotides agree with TRBD1. The germline CDR1 and CDR2 sequences are SGHKS and YYEKEE (reference sequence). Unmatched junction bases numbered 5, after V lost 1 base and J lost 0 bases. The CDR3 is 17 residues long. The CDR3: CASSLLPGGATNEKLFF. The CDR3 region has the DNA TGTGCCAGCAGCTTGCTGCCAGGGGGCGCAACTAATGAAAAACTGTTTTTT.

This chain joins TRBV30 and TRBJ1-5, with a possible D match to TRBD1 (5 bases). The germline gives CDR1 GTSNPN, CDR2 SVGIG (reference sequence). V lost 2 bases and J lost 6, with 14 bases in between. The CDR3 is 14 amino acids. In nucleotides, the CDR3 is TGTGCCTGGAGTACCTTCAGGGCGCGTCAGCCCCAGCATTTT. It translates to CAWSTFRARQPQHF.

The rearrangement links TRBV30 to TRBJ1-5, with D unresolved. The germline V gene has CDR1 GTSNPN and CDR2 SVGIG (reference sequence). The ends were cut back, 1 base at V and 0 bases at J, with 10 bases in the middle. The CDR3 length is 15 residues. The CDR3 DNA sequence: TGTGCCTGGAGTGCCCCTTATTCTAGCAATCAGCCCCAGCATTTT. Protein product: CAWSAPYSSNQPQHF.

The V and J genes are TRBV10-1 and TRBJ2-2; 8 positions match TRBD1. Losses at the gene ends were 8 bases for V and 7 bases for J; bases not matched to a gene: 9. CDR1 is WNHNN, CDR2 SYGVQD, per germline (reference sequence). This CDR3 contains 14 residues. The CDR3 DNA reads TGCGCCAGCGGTTTTCAGGGGGCTGGCGGGGAGCTGTTTTTT. It translates to CASGFQGAGGELFF.

This rearrangement joins TRBV4-1 to TRBJ1-4; maybe TRBD1 (5 bases). Germline CDR1 and CDR2: MGHRA and YSYEKL. Between the trimmed V and J ends, which lost 1 base and 6 bases, there was a span of 12 bases. The CDR3 is 15 amino acids. The CDR3 DNA reads TGCGCCAGCAGCCAAGTTAGGCAGGGCGATGAAAAACTGTTTTTT. Amino acid sequence: CASSQVRQGDEKLFF.

The chain is built from TRBV29-1 and TRBJ1-1, with no clear D. Trimming pared 4 bases from V and 4 bases from J, leaving 10 bases between. The CDR3 consists of 12 residues. Germline values: CDR1 SQVTM, CDR2 ANQGSEA. The CDR3 reads CSVVSSRTEAFF. As DNA, the CDR3 is TGCAGCGTTGTTTCGAGCCGCACTGAAGCTTTCTTT.

This clone was detected only once. The chain uses TRBV21-1 and TRBJ2-3; the table's D call, TRBD1, was not checked against the DNA. TRBV21-1 is a pseudogene. The CDR3 runs 16 residues. CDR3 sequence (DNA): TGTGCCAGCAGGCCTACCGGGACAGGGGGCCCAGATACGCAGTATTTT. As protein: CASRPTGTGGPDTQYF.

This chain connects TRBV9 to TRBJ1-1; TRBD1 might be the D (5 bases). CDR1 SGDLS and CDR2 YYNGEE come from the germline V gene. This CDR3 spans 13 amino acids. Trimming took off 2 bases at V and 6 bases at J, with 11 bases between the two ends. The CDR3, as DNA: TGTGCCAGCAGCGTCGATCCAGGGCCTGAAGCTTTCTTT. Translated, it gives CASSVDPGPEAFF.

The chain uses TRBV6-5 and TRBJ2-7; weak D call: TRBD2 (6 bases). The CDR3 covers 14 residues. V dropped 2 bases and J dropped 5 bases, with 13 bases sitting between them. Germline V gives CDR1 MNHEY, CDR2 SVGAGI. The DNA of the CDR3 is TGTGCCAGCAGTTACAGCGGGTCAAGTAACGAGCAGTACTTC. This encodes CASSYSGSSNEQYF.

V gene TRBV7-3 combines with J gene TRBJ2-5, with 11 nucleotides matching TRBD2. Germline loops: CDR1 SGHTA, CDR2 FQGTGA. J lost 4 bases, V lost 6 bases, and 1 base had no gene match. There are 13 residues in the CDR3. CDR3 protein: CASSSGGVETQYF. CDR3 in DNA: TGTGCCAGCAGTAGCGGGGGGGTAGAGACCCAGTACTTC.